These 5 T cell receptor beta chains were all obtained from the same sample, sequenced in a study of blood T cell repertoires in COVID-19. The protocol was immunoSEQ multiplex PCR, while the TCRdb copy is restricted to in-frame clones and leaves out a portion. The table lists fewer than 350,000 clones, approximately 86% of them singletons. Material: peripheral blood. The receptors were gathered from a man aged 18 to 29 with active or convalescent COVID-19.

V usage is TRBV19 and J usage is TRBJ2-2, with TRBD1 matching over 8 bases. This CDR3 region has 19 residues. With V trimmed by 0 bases and J by 3 bases, 12 bases remained unmatched. CDR1 and CDR2 from the germline V gene are LNHDA and SQIVND (reference sequence). The CDR3 coding sequence is TGTGCCAGTAGTATAGATTCCCCAGGGGGCTCTTGGTACACCGGGGAGCTGTTTTTT. This sequence encodes CASSIDSPGGSWYTGELFF.

This clone was observed a handful of times. J is TRBJ2-1 and V is TRBV15; 9 nucleotides line up with TRBD2. Trimming cost V 5 bases and J 4 bases; bases outside gene matches: 9. The CDR3 contains 16 residues. Germline CDR1 LNHNV, CDR2 YYDKDF (reference sequence). CDR3 protein: CATSGYVAGGYNEQFF. In DNA form, the CDR3 reads TGTGCCACCAGCGGGTACGTGGCGGGGGGGTACAATGAGCAGTTCTTC.

The rearrangement uses TRBV7-6 and TRBJ1-4, with D unresolved. The CDR3 has 16 amino acids. The V gene lost 1 base and the J gene lost 3 bases, with 12 bases spanning the gap. Looked up from germline, CDR1 is SGHVS and CDR2 is FNYEAQ. For the CDR3, the DNA is TGTGCCAGCAGCTTAGGTCCGGGAGAGCCTAATGAAAAACTGTTTTTT. Amino acids: CASSLGPGEPNEKLFF.

This chain connects TRBV27 to TRBJ1-2; D unresolved. Germline CDR1 is MNHEY and CDR2 is SMNVEV (reference sequence). The V end lost 5 bases, the J end lost 8 bases, and 12 bases lay between the germline ends. This CDR3 has 12 residues. The CDR3 DNA reads TGTGCCAGCAGTAGTTACAGAGACGGCTACACCTTC. The encoded protein is CASSSYRDGYTF.

The chain links TRBV12-2 to TRBJ1-1. TRBV12-2 constitutes a pseudogene. CDR3 length: 16 residues. CDR3 in amino acids: CASRLALRPEDTEAFF. CDR3 coding DNA: TGTGCAAGTCGCTTAGCGCTAAGGCCGGAGGACACTGAAGCTTTCTTT.